Listed here are 2 T cell receptor beta chains from one sample, sequenced in a study of blood T cells in healthy people across ages. With a J-beta primer mix and a sample-barcoded 5' primer, a second PCR ran 7 to 11 cycles. TCRdb processed the 5' RACE reads anew with MiXCR; each CDR3 protein has one entry. The data hold about 1.1 million distinct CDR3 sequences, with 35% to 40% observed a single time. Sequencing was performed on blood. These receptors were obtained from a man between 18 and 29 years old in good health.

V gene TRBV9 combines with J gene TRBJ2-2, with D unclear. V was pared by 4 bases and J by 0 bases, with 10 bases between. This CDR3 contains 15 residues. Germline values: CDR1 SGDLS, CDR2 YYNGEE. The CDR3 loop is CASSPRLANTGELFF. The CDR3 region has the DNA TGTGCCAGCAGCCCCCGACTGGCGAACACCGGGGAGCTGTTTTTT. The whole variable domain, remainder taken from reference TRBV9 and TRBJ2-2, is DSGVTQTPKHLITATGQRVTLRCSPRSGDLSVYWYQQSLDQGLQFLIQYYNGEERAKGNILERFSAQQFPDLHSELNLSSLELGDSALYFCASSPRLANTGELFFGEGSRLTVL.

Only a few counts were recorded for this clonotype. The chain joins TRBV6-1 to TRBJ1-1; 7 positions match TRBD1. Germline V gene data show CDR1 as MNHNS and CDR2 as SASEGT. Trimming removed 7 bases from V and 4 bases from J; junction bases left unmatched: 9. This CDR3 contains 14 residues. The chain's CDR3 is CASTYYAGGTEAFF. The CDR3 DNA reads TGTGCCAGCACCTACTACGCAGGGGGCACTGAAGCTTTCTTT.